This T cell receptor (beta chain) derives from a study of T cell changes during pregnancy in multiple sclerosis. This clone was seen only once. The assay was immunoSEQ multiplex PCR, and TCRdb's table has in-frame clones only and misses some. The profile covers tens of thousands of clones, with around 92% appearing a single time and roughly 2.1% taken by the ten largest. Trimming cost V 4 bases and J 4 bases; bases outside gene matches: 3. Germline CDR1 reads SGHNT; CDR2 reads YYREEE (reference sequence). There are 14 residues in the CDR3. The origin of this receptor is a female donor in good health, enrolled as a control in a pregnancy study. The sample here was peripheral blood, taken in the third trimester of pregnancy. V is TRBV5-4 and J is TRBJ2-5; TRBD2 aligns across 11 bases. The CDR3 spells CASSRGTSGETQYF. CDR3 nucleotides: TGTGCCAGCAGCCGCGGGACTAGCGGAGAGACCCAGTACTTC.